The rows below give T cell receptor beta chains drawn from one sample of a study of blood T cell repertoires in COVID-19. Generated by immunoSEQ multiplex PCR, the TCRdb table keeps only in-frame clones and is missing some. Of 61,000 or so clones in the sample, 85% to 90% were seen once. Sequenced: peripheral blood. The receptors were gathered from a woman older than 75 with active COVID-19. Both conserved end residues are part of each CDR3. Fields, in order: V gene, J gene, D gene, clone size, CDR3 DNA, CDR3 protein. D genes are given only for firm matches. The size entry is marked missing in some rows and otherwise reads once, few, many or a size class.

TRBV11-3,TRBJ2-1,TRBD1,-,TGTGCCAGCAGCCCCCGACAGGGGCCCACCTACAATGAGCAGTTCTTC,CASSPRQGPTYNEQFF
TRBV7-2,TRBJ2-5,TRBD1,-,TGTGCCAGCATCGACAGGGGAGAGACCCAGTACTTC,CASIDRGETQYF
TRBV7-8,TRBJ2-1,TRBD2,-,TGTGCCAGCAGCTTAGAGGGCGGGGGTTACAATGAGCAGTTCTTC,CASSLEGGGYNEQFF
TRBV3-1/TRBV3-2,TRBJ2-3,TRBD2,-,TGTGCCAGCAGCCTATGGACTAGCGGGGGGGGCCTCGGGAGCACAGATACGCAGTATTTT,CASSLWTSGGGLGSTDTQYF
TRBV2,TRBJ1-5,-,-,TGTGCCAGCAGGGTCAATCGGGAGGTGAGTCAGCCCCAGCATTTT,CASRVNREVSQPQHF
TRBV28,TRBJ2-5,TRBD2,-,TGTGCCAGCAGTAGCGGGGGGGATACCCAAGAGACCCAGTACTTC,CASSSGGDTQETQYF
TRBV19,TRBJ1-1,-,-,TGTGCCAGTAGTACCGATAGTCGACAGGCCCGGGGCACTGAAGCTTTCTTT,CASSTDSRQARGTEAFF
TRBV30,TRBJ2-3,-,-,TGTGCCTGGAGTGGCCGGCTATCGAGCGGCACAGATACGCAGTATTTT,CAWSGRLSSGTDTQYF
TRBV5-1,TRBJ2-2,TRBD1,-,TGCGCCAGCAGCCCGGGACAGGGGGGCACCGGGGAGCTGTTTTTT,CASSPGQGGTGELFF
TRBV9,TRBJ2-1,TRBD2,-,TGTGCCAGCAGCCTCGGGACTAGCGGGGGTTACAATGAGCAGTTCTTC,CASSLGTSGGYNEQFF
TRBV5-1,TRBJ2-1,-,-,TGCGCCAGCAGCTTGGACAGGGCGAATGAGCAGTTCTTC,CASSLDRANEQFF
TRBV2,TRBJ2-3,TRBD2,-,TGTGCCAGCAGTGAACGTTGGACAGCGGGGGGCACAGATACGCAGTATTTT,CASSERWTAGGTDTQYF
TRBV4-2,TRBJ2-3,TRBD1,-,TGTGCCAGCAGCCCGGGACAGGGTGTAGATACGCAGTATTTT,CASSPGQGVDTQYF
TRBV5-1,TRBJ2-6,TRBD1,-,TGCGCCAGCAGCTTGGGAGGACAGGGCCATTACTCTGGGGCCAACGTCCTGACTTTC,CASSLGGQGHYSGANVLTF
TRBV4-1,TRBJ1-5,TRBD1,-,TGCGCCAGCAGCCTCCAGTTCGGACAGGGAGGGCAGCCCCAGCATTTT,CASSLQFGQGGQPQHF
TRBV30,TRBJ2-7,-,-,TGTGCCTGGAGTACAGGGAGCCCCTACGAGCAGTACTTC,CAWSTGSPYEQYF
TRBV7-9,TRBJ2-2,-,-,TGTGCCAGCAGCCCTCGGGTCCTTCTTCTAAACACCGGGGAGCTGTTTTTT,CASSPRVLLLNTGELFF
TRBV29-1,TRBJ2-7,-,-,TGCAGCGTCCAGACCGGGGACGAGCAGTACTTC,CSVQTGDEQYF
TRBV3-1/TRBV3-2,TRBJ2-5,TRBD2,-,TGTGCCAGCAGCCAAGCCCCAGCGGGGGGGTACAAAGAGACCCAGTACTTC,CASSQAPAGGYKETQYF
TRBV5-4,TRBJ2-3,TRBD2,few,TGTGCCAGCAGCCTCGGACTAGCGGGCCTCACAGATACGCAGTATTTT,CASSLGLAGLTDTQYF
TRBV5-1,TRBJ1-5,-,-,TGCGCCAGCAGCTTGGGGGACACCCCTGGGGAACAGCCCCAGCATTTT,CASSLGDTPGEQPQHF
TRBV28,TRBJ2-7,TRBD1,-,TGTGCCAGCAGCCCGCCGGGACAGAGCCCCTACGAGCAGTACTTC,CASSPPGQSPYEQYF
TRBV19,TRBJ2-1,-,-,TGTGCCAGTAGTATAGGGAGGACTTTAAACAATGAGCAGTTCTTC,CASSIGRTLNNEQFF
TRBV10-2,TRBJ1-2,-,-,TGCGCCAGCTCTAGGTATACAGGGAACTATGGCTACACCTTC,CASSRYTGNYGYTF
TRBV25-1,TRBJ1-4,TRBD1,-,TGTGCCAGCAGTGAGAGGACAGGGCTAAAACTGTTTTTT,CASSERTGLKLFF
TRBV12-3/TRBV12-4,TRBJ2-7,-,-,TGTGCCAGCAGTTTGGGGGCCTCCTACGAGCAGTACTTC,CASSLGASYEQYF
TRBV7-9,TRBJ2-3,-,once,TGTGCCAGCAGCTTTGAAGCTGAAGATACGCAGTATTTT,CASSFEAEDTQYF
TRBV15,TRBJ2-5,-,-,TGTGCCACCAGCAGATTCGAGGGGGGGCCCGAGACCCAGTACTTC,CATSRFEGGPETQYF
TRBV4-2,TRBJ2-5,TRBD2,-,TGTGCCAGCAGCCAAGATCAAGGGAGCGGGGCAATAAAAGAGACCCAGTACTTC,CASSQDQGSGAIKETQYF
TRBV7-9,TRBJ2-4,TRBD1,-,TGTGCCAGCAGCCCGCCGACAGGGGGACTAGCCAAAAACATTCAGTACTTC,CASSPPTGGLAKNIQYF
TRBV10-3,TRBJ1-3,-,once,TGTGCCATCGGGCGGGGAAGAAACACCATATATTTT,CAIGRGRNTIYF
TRBV29-1,TRBJ1-2,TRBD1,-,TGCAGCGTTACAAGGACAGGGGGCGTCTATGGCTACACCTTC,CSVTRTGGVYGYTF
TRBV7-9,TRBJ2-7,TRBD2,-,TGTGCCAGCAGGTCTAGCGGGGTCCTCTTGGAGCAGTACTTC,CASRSSGVLLEQYF
TRBV6-6,TRBJ2-1,TRBD1,-,TGTGCCAGCAGTGCTCGACAGGGCAATGAGCAGTTCTTC,CASSARQGNEQFF
TRBV2,TRBJ2-2,-,-,TGTGCCAGCAGCACCAGGGCATCCGGGGAGCTGTTTTTT,CASSTRASGELFF
TRBV3-1/TRBV3-2,TRBJ2-3,TRBD2,-,TGTGCCAGCAGCCATGGGACTAGGGCAAATACGCAGTATTTT,CASSHGTRANTQYF
TRBV4-1,TRBJ2-5,TRBD2,-,TGCGCCAGCAGCCAATTAGCGGGGGGGCGAGAGACCCAGTACTTC,CASSQLAGGRETQYF
TRBV7-2,TRBJ2-1,-,-,TGTGCCAGCAGCTTAGGGCTCGAAAATGAGCAGTTCTTC,CASSLGLENEQFF
TRBV3-1/TRBV3-2,TRBJ2-1,TRBD2,-,TGTGCCAGCAGCCATCGAGGACTCGGACTAGCGGGGTACAATGAGCAGTTCTTC,CASSHRGLGLAGYNEQFF
TRBV6-1,TRBJ2-5,-,-,TGTGCCAGCAGTGAAGCTTGGGGGCGCAGGGAGACCCAGTACTTC,CASSEAWGRRETQYF
TRBV28,TRBJ2-5,TRBD1,-,TGTGCCAGCAGTGCACAGGGGGCGTGGGTGACCCAGTACTTC,CASSAQGAWVTQYF
TRBV6-6,TRBJ2-3,-,-,TGTGCCAGCAGTTACAGGCTAGCGACAGATACGCAGTATTTT,CASSYRLATDTQYF
TRBV6-2/TRBV6-3,TRBJ2-7,-,few,TGTGCCAGCAGTGCCGGGGGAGGAGGCCTCGTGCAGTACTTC,CASSAGGGGLVQYF
TRBV6-5,TRBJ2-5,TRBD2,-,TGTGCCAGCAGTTATAGCGGGACACAAGAGACCCAGTACTTC,CASSYSGTQETQYF
TRBV19,TRBJ1-1,-,-,TGTGCCAGTAGTAGACACAGAGACACTGAAGCTTTCTTT,CASSRHRDTEAFF
TRBV15,TRBJ2-5,-,-,TGTGCCACCAGCAGAGCCGGGGAGGGGGATGCGACCCAGTACTTC,CATSRAGEGDATQYF
TRBV5-6,TRBJ1-2,-,-,TGTGCCAGCAGCTGGGACCAGGGGTATGGCTACACCTTC,CASSWDQGYGYTF
TRBV5-1,TRBJ2-5,TRBD2,-,TGCGCCAGCAGCTCGGGGACTAGCGGGGGAGAGACCCAGTACTTC,CASSSGTSGGETQYF
TRBV6-5,TRBJ2-1,TRBD2,-,TGTGCCAGCAGGACTAGCGGGACCAATGAGCAGTTCTTC,CASRTSGTNEQFF
TRBV9,TRBJ1-4,-,-,TGTGCCAGCAGCGTAGATGGCAGGGCAGGGAAAAAACTGTTTTTT,CASSVDGRAGKKLFF
TRBV6-2/TRBV6-3,TRBJ1-1,-,few,TGTGCCAGCAGTTACTTCTACGGGAACACTGAAGCTTTCTTT,CASSYFYGNTEAFF
TRBV10-3,TRBJ2-7,-,-,TGTGCCATCAGTGAGGGGAGGTCCTACGAGCAGTACTTC,CAISEGRSYEQYF
TRBV11-1,TRBJ1-1,TRBD1,-,TGTGCCAGCAGCTTACCTCAGGGGGCGAACACTGAAGCTTTCTTT,CASSLPQGANTEAFF
TRBV9,TRBJ2-1,TRBD1,once,TGTGCCAGCAGCATCTGGACAGGGGGTGTTTACAATGAGCAGTTCTTC,CASSIWTGGVYNEQFF
TRBV7-2,TRBJ1-5,TRBD1,-,TGTGCCAGCAGCTACAGGACAGGGGGTGATTGGCCCCAGCATTTT,CASSYRTGGDWPQHF
TRBV29-1,TRBJ2-1,TRBD2,-,TGCAGCGTTGAAGAGCGGGGGGGGTTCTTC,CSVEERGGFF
TRBV27,TRBJ2-7,TRBD2,-,TGTGCCAGCAGTTTCAGCGGGGTCTACGAGCAGTACTTC,CASSFSGVYEQYF
TRBV4-1,TRBJ2-3,TRBD1,-,TGCGCCAGCAGCCACCGGGACAGGGGAACAGATACGCAGTATTTT,CASSHRDRGTDTQYF